This T cell receptor (beta chain) was captured in a study of blood T cell repertoires in COVID-19. Assay used: immunoSEQ multiplex PCR; TCRdb lists only in-frame clones, some missing. The table lists tens of thousands of clones, roughly 84% of them singletons. V was trimmed by 5 bases and J by 0 bases, leaving 8 bases between them. Germline lookup yields CDR1 MDHEN and CDR2 SYDVKM. The CDR3 extends over 14 amino acids. The sequencing sample was made of peripheral blood. This chain connects TRBV28 to TRBJ2-1, with D hard to call. This receptor was identified in a man older than 75 with acute or convalescent COVID-19. This chain's CDR3 is CASSGGSSYNEQFF. The CDR3, as DNA: TGTGCCAGCAGTGGCGGAAGCTCCTACAATGAGCAGTTCTTC.